The 30 T cell receptor beta chains given below trace back to one sample, sequenced in a study of shared clonotypes between healthy human individuals. Assay: immunoSEQ multiplex PCR; the TCRdb copy retains only in-frame clones and omits some. Of approximately 700,000 clones listed, around 73% were seen once; the top ten hold 1.5% to 2%. Sequencing input: memory CD4+ T cells sorted from blood. Sample subset: CD45RA-negative fraction. All receptors come from a woman in her 30s in good health.

A remark on this clone: This is likely an artifact of a read error, given a far larger clone one base away. The rearrangement links TRBV6-1 to TRBJ1-5; D possibly corresponds to TRBD1 (6 bases). The CDR3 length is 15 residues. Trimming removed 4 bases from V and 1 base from J, with 11 bases in between. Germline V gives CDR1 MNHNS, CDR2 SASEGT. CDR3 bases: TGTGCCAGCAGTGGCAACAGGGCAAGCAATCAGCCCCAGCATTTT. Protein sequence: CASSGNRASNQPQHF.

This clone has a handful of counts. The chain carries TRBV7-8 and TRBJ2-3; 11 nucleotides match TRBD2. V was pared by 2 bases and J by 6 bases, with 13 bases of the junction left unmatched. This CDR3 has 18 amino acids. Germline-derived CDR1 and CDR2 are SGHVS and FQNEAQ. This CDR3 reads CASSLKTTSGTGSDTQYF. For the CDR3, the DNA is TGTGCCAGCAGCTTAAAGACGACTAGCGGGACCGGTAGCGATACGCAGTATTTT.

This clone was observed a handful of times. The gene calls are TRBV5-6 and TRBJ2-7, with a tentative D call TRBD2 (5 bases). Trimming shortened V by 5 bases and J by 6 bases, and 21 bases separated the two germline ends. The CDR3 totals 15 residues. The germline CDR1 and CDR2 sequences are SGHDT and YYEEEE. Written as DNA, the CDR3 is TGTGCCAGCAGAACTGGTCTCGGGGATTGGGGCGAGCAGTACTTC. This sequence encodes CASRTGLGDWGEQYF.

This clone has more than one count but fewer than ten. The V gene is TRBV5-1, the J gene TRBJ2-1; D perhaps matches TRBD1 (6 bases). V lost 2 bases and J 1 base, leaving 16 bases between the germline ends. This CDR3 is built from 17 residues. CDR1 and CDR2 from the germline V gene are SGHRS and YFSETQ. The CDR3 DNA sequence: TGCGCCAGCAGCTTTCCTACCAACAGGGAGTCCTACAATGAGCAGTTCTTC. Encoded protein: CASSFPTNRESYNEQFF.

Concerning this clone itself: Other DNA sequences in this specimen translate into the identical CDR3. The DNA of the CDR3 is TGCAGTGCTAGTCGGGACGACGAGCAGTACTTC. It is translated as CSASRDDEQYF. The chain employs TRBV20-1 and TRBJ2-7; the D call may be TRBD1 or TRBD2 (5 bases each). This CDR3 region has 11 residues. Germline V gene sequence: CDR1 DFQATT, CDR2 SNEGSKA (reference sequence). Trimming shortened V by 3 bases and J by 5 bases, and 8 bases separated the two germline ends.

Judged by abundance, this clone is medium-sized. The V and J genes are TRBV5-1 and TRBJ1-2, with TRBD1 matching 8 bases. This CDR3 spans 14 amino acids. The J segment lost 2 bases and the V segment lost 4 bases, leaving 4 bases of the junction unmatched. Per the germline V gene, CDR1 is SGHRS and CDR2 is YFSETQ. The CDR3 sequence: CASSGQGQNYGYTF. CDR3 in DNA: TGCGCCAGCAGCGGACAGGGACAGAACTATGGCTACACCTTC.

The chain recombines TRBV27 with TRBJ2-7, with TRBD2 identical over 8 bases. Germline values: CDR1 MNHEY, CDR2 SMNVEV (reference sequence). The V gene end was trimmed by 5 bases and the J gene end by 2 bases; junction bases not matched to a gene: 8. This CDR3 has 15 amino acids. CDR3: CASSPIAGLAYEQYF. The CDR3 DNA follows: TGTGCCAGCAGTCCTATAGCGGGATTGGCCTACGAGCAGTACTTC.

V is TRBV10-2 and J is TRBJ2-7, with TRBD2 as a possible D gene (6 bases). Trimming pared 8 bases from V and 1 base from J, leaving 12 bases between. The length of the CDR3 is 13 residues. CDR1 is WSHSY and CDR2 is SAAADI in the germline V gene. CDR3 nucleotide sequence: TGCGCCAGCCGCCTAGCGCAGTCCTACGAGCAGTACTTC. Protein sequence: CASRLAQSYEQYF.

This rearrangement joins TRBV7-8 to TRBJ2-7; possible D gene TRBD2, 5 bases. Trimming pared 5 bases from V and 7 bases from J, leaving 18 bases between. The CDR3 runs to 14 residues. Germline CDR1 and CDR2: SGHVS and FQNEAQ. CDR3 DNA sequence: TGTGCCAGCAGCCCTGAACCAGACCTAGCAGAGCAGTACTTC. This codes for CASSPEPDLAEQYF.

This clone was recorded a few times. V usage is TRBV5-1 and J usage is TRBJ1-1, with TRBD1 as a possible D gene (5 bases). V lost 6 bases and J lost 1, with 16 bases in between. CDR1 SGHRS and CDR2 YFSETQ come from the germline V gene. The CDR3 is made up of 15 amino acids. DNA for the CDR3: TGCGCCAGCACCCCGGCGGGGCAGACGAACACTGAAGCTTTCTTT. Amino acid sequence: CASTPAGQTNTEAFF.

This clone has a handful of counts. In the same sample, other DNA sequences code for this CDR3. The V call is TRBV6-5, the J call TRBJ2-7, with D perhaps matching TRBD1 or TRBD2 (5 bases each). The CDR3 contains 14 residues. V lost 5 bases and J lost 1, with 12 bases in between. The germline V gene encodes CDR1 MNHEY and CDR2 SVGAGI. In nucleotides, the CDR3 is TGTGCCAGCAGTCCCCGGGACGGATCCTACGAGCAGTACTTC. Residues: CASSPRDGSYEQYF.

Only one count was recorded for this clone. This chain links TRBV5-1 with TRBJ2-2; maybe TRBD2 (6 bases). The V gene's germline CDR1 is SGHRS and CDR2 YFSETQ. Trimming took off 4 bases at V and 4 bases at J, with 11 bases between the two ends. The length of the CDR3 is 14 residues. CDR3 sequence reads: CASSAGTGTGELFF. CDR3 sequence (DNA): TGCGCCAGCAGCGCTGGGACTGGCACCGGGGAGCTGTTTTTT.

The rearrangement links TRBV15 to TRBJ1-3; TRBD1 matches at 7 bases. The CDR3 sequence is 15 residues long. Per the germline V gene, CDR1 is LNHNV and CDR2 is YYDKDF (reference sequence). Losses at the gene ends were 3 bases for V and 2 bases for J; bases not matched to a gene: 4. In DNA, the CDR3 is TGTGCCACCAGCAGGGCAGGGGGGCCTGGAAACACCATATATTTT. It yields the protein CATSRAGGPGNTIYF.

This clone has just a few counts. The genes are TRBV27 and TRBJ2-1, with 10 bases aligning to TRBD1. The CDR3 has 16 residues. Trimming at V came to 4 bases and at J to 3 bases, leaving 6 bases not matched to a gene. The germline gives CDR1 MNHEY, CDR2 SMNVEV (reference sequence). CDR3 protein: CASSWVGDRGYNEQFF. The DNA for the CDR3 is TGTGCCAGCAGTTGGGTCGGGGACAGGGGCTACAATGAGCAGTTCTTC.

This chain connects TRBV5-1 to TRBJ2-7; 10 nucleotides match TRBD1. After removal of 4 bases from V and 6 bases from J, the junction contained 10 bases not matched to a gene. This CDR3 is built from 15 residues. Germline V gene lookup returns CDR1 SGHRS and CDR2 YFSETQ. This chain's CDR3 is CASSITGTGASEQYF. The CDR3, as DNA: TGCGCCAGCAGCATCACCGGGACAGGGGCGAGCGAGCAGTACTTC.

The chain has TRBV7-9 and TRBJ2-1; 9 nucleotides match TRBD2. The germline gives CDR1 SEHNR, CDR2 FQNEAQ (reference sequence). The CDR3 is made up of 15 amino acids. J lost 3 bases, V lost 5 bases, and 5 bases had no gene match. CDR3: CASSKTSGSYNEQFF. Here the CDR3 DNA reads TGTGCCAGCAGCAAGACTAGCGGAAGCTACAATGAGCAGTTCTTC.

In its sample, this clone was seen a few times. The CDR3 sequence is CASRGSPRDGYTF. CDR3 DNA sequence: TGTGCCAGCCGAGGGTCACCCCGGGATGGCTACACCTTC. The rearrangement joins TRBV2 to TRBJ1-2; no clear D. This CDR3 is 13 amino acids long. Germline assignment: CDR1 SNHLY and CDR2 FYNNEI. The V and J ends lost 8 bases and 6 bases respectively, with 16 bases between them.

This clone is a singleton in its sample. This chain joins TRBV5-1 and TRBJ2-3; a weak D match, TRBD2 (5 bases). This CDR3 contains 13 residues. Looked up from germline, CDR1 is SGHRS and CDR2 is YFSETQ. V was cut by 5 bases and J by 5 bases, with 12 bases left in between. CDR3 in DNA: TGCGCCAGCAGTTCTGCCGGGGAAGATACGCAGTATTTT. Its protein is CASSSAGEDTQYF.

The chain has TRBV9 and TRBJ2-2; perhaps D is TRBD1 or TRBD2 (5 bases each). There are 17 residues in the CDR3. Germline V CDR1 and CDR2: SGDLS, YYNGEE. V lost 5 bases and J 3 bases, leaving 20 bases between the germline ends. The CDR3 DNA sequence: TGTGCCAGCAGTGCGCGGTTGCGAGGGGCGGACACCGGGGAGCTGTTTTTT. Its protein is CASSARLRGADTGELFF.

The V and J genes are TRBV2 and TRBJ1-5, with TRBD1 as a possible D gene (5 bases). The V gene lost 8 bases and the J gene lost 5 bases, with 13 bases spanning the gap. This CDR3 spans 13 amino acids. Germline V gene sequence: CDR1 SNHLY, CDR2 FYNNEI. CDR3 in amino acids: CASCPGVDQPQHF. CDR3 sequence (DNA): TGTGCCAGCTGCCCGGGGGTTGATCAGCCCCAGCATTTT.

This clone was recorded many times. The chain employs TRBV5-1 and TRBJ2-1; possibly TRBD2 for D (6 bases). The CDR3 extends over 16 amino acids. Germline CDR1 SGHRS, CDR2 YFSETQ. V shed 7 bases and J shed 3 bases, with 20 bases lying between them. This chain's CDR3 is CASRTGAGGFYNEQFF. Written as DNA, the CDR3 is TGCGCCAGCCGGACTGGGGCCGGGGGATTCTACAATGAGCAGTTCTTC.

This clone appeared a few times. This CDR3 is also generated by other DNA sequences in the sample. The V call is TRBV5-1, the J call TRBJ1-1; D is ambiguous. CDR1 and CDR2 (germline): SGHRS, YFSETQ. Between the trimmed V and J ends, which lost 4 bases and 2 bases, there was a span of 9 bases. The CDR3 runs to 13 residues. The CDR3 spells CASSSDGNTEAFF. Written as DNA, the CDR3 is TGCGCCAGCAGCAGTGACGGTAACACTGAAGCTTTCTTT.

This clone was counted a single time. The V and J genes are TRBV7-9 and TRBJ2-2; a possible D gene is TRBD2 (6 bases). The CDR3 loop spans 19 amino acids. Germline V gene sequence: CDR1 SEHNR, CDR2 FQNEAQ (reference sequence). Trimming removed 7 bases from V and 1 base from J, with 25 bases in between. CDR3 loop: CASISPSPWGELNTGELFF. CDR3 DNA sequence: TGTGCCAGCATCTCACCGTCGCCCTGGGGGGAGTTGAACACCGGGGAGCTGTTTTTT.

This clone has only a few counts. CDR3 in amino acids: CASSAQGANEQFF. The CDR3 DNA follows: TGTGCCAGCAGCGCTCAGGGGGCAAATGAGCAGTTCTTC. The chain employs TRBV7-3 and TRBJ2-1, with 8 bases lining up with TRBD1. The CDR3 has 13 amino acids. The V and J ends lost 5 bases and 7 bases, in that order; junction bases with no gene match: 4. Germline CDR1 reads SGHTA; CDR2 reads FQGTGA.

The chain combines TRBV28 with TRBJ2-2; 10 bases are a match to TRBD1. Per germline, CDR1 MDHEN and CDR2 SYDVKM. The CDR3 is 16 residues long. V gave up 8 bases and J gave up 3 bases; unmatched junction bases: 9. This CDR3 is CASDGGTGVYTGELFF. CDR3 DNA: TGTGCCAGCGATGGCGGGACAGGGGTTTACACCGGGGAGCTGTTTTTT. Looking up the rest from reference TRBV28 and TRBJ2-2 gives the full variable domain: DVKVTQSSRYLVKRTGEKVFLECVQDMDHENMFWYRQDPGLGLRLIYFSYDVKMKEKGDIPEGYSVSREKKERFSLILESASTNQTSMYLCASDGGTGVYTGELFFGEGSRLTVL.

This clone was counted many times. The chain joins TRBV11-2 to TRBJ2-7; 9 bases agree with TRBD1. Per germline, CDR1 SGHAT and CDR2 FQNNGV. The V and J ends lost 5 bases and 5 bases, in that order; junction bases with no gene match: 7. The CDR3 has 14 residues. In DNA, the CDR3 is TGTGCCAGCAGCCGAGGGACAGGGATCCACGAGCAGTACTTC. Its translation: CASSRGTGIHEQYF.

This clone came up a few times. J is TRBJ2-5 and V is TRBV2, with D tentatively TRBD2 (6 bases). The germline V gene has CDR1 SNHLY and CDR2 FYNNEI. This CDR3 spans 13 amino acids. Trimming took 7 bases from V and 2 from J, leaving 11 bases between them. CDR3 nucleotide sequence: TGTGCCAGCACTCGGAGCGGGCAAGAGACCCAGTACTTC. It yields the protein CASTRSGQETQYF.

The chain couples TRBV19 to TRBJ1-5; the D is unclear. Trimming removed 3 bases from V and 9 bases from J, with 15 bases in between. Germline V gene data show CDR1 as LNHDA and CDR2 as SQIVND (reference sequence). This CDR3 is built from 14 residues. This CDR3 is CASSIEYPPPPQHF. CDR3 sequence (DNA): TGTGCCAGTAGTATCGAGTACCCACCCCCGCCCCAGCATTTT.

This chain joins TRBV28 and TRBJ1-2; TRBD1 matches at 7 bases. The ends lost 5 bases at V and 8 bases at J; junction bases unmatched: 11. This CDR3 is built from 14 residues. CDR1 MDHEN and CDR2 SYDVKM come from the germline V gene. The CDR3 nucleotides are TGTGCCAGCAGTCTACACAGGGGAACGGGAGGCTACACCTTC. This translates into CASSLHRGTGGYTF.

Points on this clone: A read error may produce the germline difference seen at one junction end. The rearrangement uses TRBV5-4 and TRBJ2-7; a weak D match, TRBD2 (6 bases). This CDR3 spans 12 amino acids. Germline V gene sequence: CDR1 SGHNT, CDR2 YYREEE (reference sequence). The CDR3 sequence is CASSWGEDLRVF. The CDR3, as DNA: TGTGCCAGCAGCTGGGGGGAGGATCTCCGGGTATTC.